The rows below give T cell receptor beta chains drawn from one sample of a study of shared clonotypes between healthy human individuals. Only in-frame clones appear in the TCRdb table, and some are missing; sequencing was by immunoSEQ multiplex PCR. The sample lists 550,000 to 850,000 clones, over 55% seen once, with around 1.7% in the top ten. The sequencing sample was made of memory CD4+ T cells sorted from blood. These receptor sequences come from a young woman in good health. CDR3s include the opening cysteine and the closing phenylalanine or tryptophan. Each record gives: CDR3 protein, CDR3 DNA, D gene, clone size, V gene, J gene. D genes are given only for firm matches. Clone size is stated in some rows and not others, as once, few, many or a class when expanded.

CDR3aa: CASSKKPGTNDEQYF; CDR3nt: TGTGCCAGCAGCAAAAAACCCGGGACAAATGACGAGCAGTACTTC; d_gene: .; abundance: .; v_gene: TRBV21-1; j_gene: TRBJ2-7
CDR3aa: CASSYSPRGGGYTF; CDR3nt: TGTGCCAGCAGCTACTCTCCCAGAGGGGGTGGCTACACCTTC; d_gene: .; abundance: .; v_gene: TRBV6-5; j_gene: TRBJ1-2
CDR3aa: CASSLYGSPAGELFF; CDR3nt: TGTGCCAGCAGTTTATACGGGAGCCCCGCCGGGGAGCTGTTTTTT; d_gene: .; abundance: .; v_gene: TRBV27; j_gene: TRBJ2-2
CDR3aa: CASRQREGRNEQFF; CDR3nt: TGTGCCAGCAGGCAGCGGGAGGGCCGGAATGAGCAGTTCTTC; d_gene: TRBD2; abundance: .; v_gene: TRBV6-1; j_gene: TRBJ2-1
CDR3aa: CAVAGTNTGELFF; CDR3nt: TGTGCTGTAGCGGGAACGAACACCGGGGAGCTGTTTTTT; d_gene: TRBD2; abundance: .; v_gene: TRBV6-6; j_gene: TRBJ2-2
CDR3aa: CASSLVPGGGYEQYF; CDR3nt: TGTGCCAGCAGCTTGGTTCCGGGAGGGGGCTACGAGCAGTACTTC; d_gene: TRBD2; abundance: .; v_gene: TRBV5-4; j_gene: TRBJ2-7
CDR3aa: CASSPPYSGAGYTF; CDR3nt: TGTGCCAGCTCACCACCATATTCAGGTGCTGGCTACACCTTC; d_gene: .; abundance: .; v_gene: TRBV18; j_gene: TRBJ1-2
CDR3aa: CASADSYEQYF; CDR3nt: TGTGCCAGCGCAGACTCCTACGAGCAGTACTTC; d_gene: .; abundance: .; v_gene: TRBV18; j_gene: TRBJ2-7
CDR3aa: CASKGTPSEQYF; CDR3nt: TGCGCCAGCAAGGGCACCCCGAGCGAGCAGTACTTC; d_gene: .; abundance: .; v_gene: TRBV5-1; j_gene: TRBJ2-7
CDR3aa: CASSPERPRSPNYGYTF; CDR3nt: TGTGCCAGCAGCCCCGAGCGCCCTAGGTCTCCTAACTATGGCTACACCTTC; d_gene: .; abundance: few; v_gene: TRBV28; j_gene: TRBJ1-2
CDR3aa: CAWNSGANVLTF; CDR3nt: TGTGCCTGGAACTCTGGGGCCAACGTCCTGACTTTC; d_gene: .; abundance: few; v_gene: TRBV30; j_gene: TRBJ2-6
CDR3aa: CASSLTPFEQYF; CDR3nt: TGTGCCAGCAGCTTAACGCCCTTCGAGCAGTACTTC; d_gene: .; abundance: .; v_gene: TRBV13; j_gene: TRBJ2-7
CDR3aa: CAISESSTYNEQFF; CDR3nt: TGTGCCATCAGTGAGTCTTCTACATACAATGAGCAGTTCTTC; d_gene: .; abundance: .; v_gene: TRBV10-3; j_gene: TRBJ2-1
CDR3aa: CASTRGGSYNEQFF; CDR3nt: TGTGCCAGCACACGGGGGGGCTCCTACAATGAGCAGTTCTTC; d_gene: TRBD2; abundance: once; v_gene: TRBV6-1; j_gene: TRBJ2-1
CDR3aa: CASSLYDTQYF; CDR3nt: TGCGCCAGCAGCTTGTATGATACGCAGTATTTT; d_gene: .; abundance: .; v_gene: TRBV5-1; j_gene: TRBJ2-3
CDR3aa: CASSLRDSRYGYTF; CDR3nt: TGTGCCAGCAGCTTGCGCGATTCCCGCTATGGCTACACCTTC; d_gene: .; abundance: .; v_gene: TRBV5-6; j_gene: TRBJ1-2
CDR3aa: CASSILAGGLQETQYF; CDR3nt: TGCGCCAGCAGCATTCTAGCGGGAGGCCTTCAAGAGACCCAGTACTTC; d_gene: TRBD2; abundance: .; v_gene: TRBV5-1; j_gene: TRBJ2-5
CDR3aa: CSVVFLPTNYGYTF; CDR3nt: TGCAGCGTTGTATTTCTCCCCACTAACTATGGCTACACCTTC; d_gene: .; abundance: .; v_gene: TRBV29-1; j_gene: TRBJ1-2
CDR3aa: CASSSGRLAGAVPDTQYF; CDR3nt: TGTGCCAGCAGCTCGGGACGACTAGCGGGGGCCGTCCCAGATACGCAGTATTTT; d_gene: TRBD2; abundance: .; v_gene: TRBV5-4; j_gene: TRBJ2-3
CDR3aa: CASSQGTGANYGYTF; CDR3nt: TGTGCCAGCAGCCAAGGGACAGGGGCTAACTATGGCTACACCTTC; d_gene: TRBD1; abundance: .; v_gene: TRBV4-2; j_gene: TRBJ1-2
CDR3aa: CASAGADTEAFF; CDR3nt: TGTGCCAGCGCGGGTGCGGACACTGAAGCTTTCTTT; d_gene: .; abundance: once; v_gene: TRBV6-1; j_gene: TRBJ1-1
CDR3aa: CASSYTGGGANVLTF; CDR3nt: TGCGCCAGCAGCTACACAGGGGGTGGGGCCAACGTCCTGACTTTC; d_gene: TRBD1; abundance: .; v_gene: TRBV5-1; j_gene: TRBJ2-6
CDR3aa: CASSTSRDQPQHF; CDR3nt: TGTGCCAGCAGTACATCCCGTGATCAGCCCCAGCATTTT; d_gene: .; abundance: .; v_gene: TRBV27; j_gene: TRBJ1-5
CDR3aa: CASSARGTGGGNQPQHF; CDR3nt: TGTGCCAGCAGTGCCCGGGGAACAGGGGGGGGCAATCAGCCCCAGCATTTT; d_gene: TRBD1; abundance: once; v_gene: TRBV2; j_gene: TRBJ1-5
CDR3aa: CASSHRDRLSYEQYF; CDR3nt: TGTGCCAGCAGCCACCGGGACAGGCTCTCCTACGAGCAGTACTTC; d_gene: TRBD1; abundance: .; v_gene: TRBV6-5; j_gene: TRBJ2-7
CDR3aa: CASSVDRANYGYTF; CDR3nt: TGTGCCAGCAGCGTCGACAGGGCTAACTATGGCTACACCTTC; d_gene: TRBD1; abundance: few; v_gene: TRBV11-2; j_gene: TRBJ1-2
CDR3aa: CASSPGTGNQETQYF; CDR3nt: TGTGCCAGCTCACCAGGGACAGGGAATCAAGAGACCCAGTACTTC; d_gene: TRBD1; abundance: .; v_gene: TRBV18; j_gene: TRBJ2-5
CDR3aa: CASSQAGGPDNEQFF; CDR3nt: TGTGCCAGCAGCCAAGCGGGAGGGCCGGACAATGAGCAGTTCTTC; d_gene: TRBD2; abundance: .; v_gene: TRBV9; j_gene: TRBJ2-1
CDR3aa: CASKLAGSSGANVLTF; CDR3nt: TGTGCCAGTAAACTAGCGGGGTCCTCTGGGGCCAACGTCCTGACTTTC; d_gene: TRBD2; abundance: few; v_gene: TRBV5-6; j_gene: TRBJ2-6
CDR3aa: CASSDVTSVYNEQFF; CDR3nt: TGTGCCAGCAGTGACGTGACTAGCGTTTACAATGAGCAGTTCTTC; d_gene: TRBD2; abundance: .; v_gene: TRBV6-6; j_gene: TRBJ2-1
CDR3aa: CASSIIGTRSLTDTQYF; CDR3nt: TGTGCCAGTAGTATAATCGGGACGCGGAGCCTCACAGATACGCAGTATTTT; d_gene: .; abundance: .; v_gene: TRBV19; j_gene: TRBJ2-3
CDR3aa: CASRRLAGDQETQYF; CDR3nt: TGTGCCAGCAGAAGACTAGCGGGCGACCAAGAGACCCAGTACTTC; d_gene: TRBD2; abundance: .; v_gene: TRBV28; j_gene: TRBJ2-5
CDR3aa: CASSMLAGGHEETQYF; CDR3nt: TGTGCCAGTAGTATGCTAGCGGGAGGGCACGAAGAGACCCAGTACTTC; d_gene: TRBD2; abundance: few; v_gene: TRBV19; j_gene: TRBJ2-5
CDR3aa: CASTMGQTNEKLFF; CDR3nt: TGTGCCAGCACTATGGGACAGACTAATGAAAAACTGTTTTTT; d_gene: TRBD1; abundance: .; v_gene: TRBV6-4; j_gene: TRBJ1-4
CDR3aa: CASSSPMGANTGELFF; CDR3nt: TGTGCCAGCAGCTCGCCGATGGGGGCGAACACCGGGGAGCTGTTTTTT; d_gene: .; abundance: few; v_gene: TRBV7-9; j_gene: TRBJ2-2
CDR3aa: CASRGTSGGSSYEQYF; CDR3nt: TGTGCCAGCAGAGGGACTAGCGGGGGGAGCTCCTACGAGCAGTACTTC; d_gene: TRBD2; abundance: .; v_gene: TRBV6-6; j_gene: TRBJ2-7
CDR3aa: CASSWGQGVVKNIQYF; CDR3nt: TGCGCCAGCAGCTGGGGACAGGGGGTCGTCAAAAACATTCAGTACTTC; d_gene: TRBD1; abundance: .; v_gene: TRBV5-1; j_gene: TRBJ2-4
CDR3aa: CASSSGTETYEQYF; CDR3nt: TGCGCCAGCAGCTCCGGGACCGAGACCTACGAGCAGTACTTC; d_gene: .; abundance: .; v_gene: TRBV5-1; j_gene: TRBJ2-7
CDR3aa: CASSPREDEAFF; CDR3nt: TGTGCCAGTAGTCCTCGTGAGGATGAAGCTTTCTTT; d_gene: .; abundance: once; v_gene: TRBV19; j_gene: TRBJ1-1
CDR3aa: CASSEASASYYEQYF; CDR3nt: TGTGCCAGCAGTGAAGCGTCGGCGAGCTACTACGAGCAGTACTTC; d_gene: .; abundance: .; v_gene: TRBV6-1; j_gene: TRBJ2-7
CDR3aa: CATWTSGRPQETQYF; CDR3nt: TGTGCCACCTGGACTAGCGGGAGGCCTCAAGAGACCCAGTACTTC; d_gene: TRBD2; abundance: many; v_gene: TRBV2; j_gene: TRBJ2-5
CDR3aa: CASSPDRESEAFF; CDR3nt: TGTGCCAGCAGCCCTGACAGGGAGAGTGAAGCTTTCTTT; d_gene: TRBD1; abundance: once; v_gene: TRBV5-4; j_gene: TRBJ1-1
CDR3aa: CASGSGRNTGELFF; CDR3nt: TGTGCCAGCGGTAGCGGGAGGAACACCGGGGAGCTGTTTTTT; d_gene: TRBD2; abundance: .; v_gene: TRBV6-5; j_gene: TRBJ2-2
CDR3aa: CASSARGRGGQPQHF; CDR3nt: TGTGCCAGCAGCGCCCGGGGCAGGGGTGGCCAGCCCCAGCATTTT; d_gene: .; abundance: .; v_gene: TRBV21-1; j_gene: TRBJ1-5
CDR3aa: CASSPRRSVRETQYF; CDR3nt: TGTGCCAGCAGCCCCCGTCGGTCAGTCCGGGAGACCCAGTACTTC; d_gene: .; abundance: .; v_gene: TRBV16; j_gene: TRBJ2-5
CDR3aa: CASRLSTGQSQETQYF; CDR3nt: TGTGCCAGCAGATTGTCTACGGGTCAGTCCCAAGAGACCCAGTACTTC; d_gene: .; abundance: few; v_gene: TRBV11-1; j_gene: TRBJ2-5
CDR3aa: CASSPVTGFAYEQYF; CDR3nt: TGTGCCAGCAGCCCAGTAACAGGTTTTGCCTACGAGCAGTACTTC; d_gene: .; abundance: .; v_gene: TRBV7-2; j_gene: TRBJ2-7
CDR3aa: CSANLEGGYTF; CDR3nt: TGCAGTGCTAATCTAGAAGGCGGCTACACCTTC; d_gene: .; abundance: .; v_gene: TRBV20-1; j_gene: TRBJ1-2
CDR3aa: CASSSRGNTEAFF; CDR3nt: TGTGCCAGCAGCTCGAGGGGCAACACTGAAGCTTTCTTT; d_gene: .; abundance: .; v_gene: TRBV7-9; j_gene: TRBJ1-1
CDR3aa: CASSLRPARGGTEAFF; CDR3nt: TGTGCCAGCAGTTTAAGGCCAGCCCGGGGGGGCACTGAAGCTTTCTTT; d_gene: .; abundance: .; v_gene: TRBV27; j_gene: TRBJ1-1
CDR3aa: CASSLAEGWETEAFF; CDR3nt: TGTGCCAGCAGCTTAGCTGAGGGATGGGAAACTGAAGCTTTCTTT; d_gene: .; abundance: .; v_gene: TRBV7-9; j_gene: TRBJ1-1
CDR3aa: CSVWPGGETQYF; CDR3nt: TGCAGCGTTTGGCCGGGAGGGGAGACCCAGTACTTC; d_gene: TRBD2; abundance: .; v_gene: TRBV29-1; j_gene: TRBJ2-5
CDR3aa: CASSWGTSNTGELFF; CDR3nt: TGTGCCAGCAGCTGGGGGACTTCGAACACCGGGGAGCTGTTTTTT; d_gene: .; abundance: .; v_gene: TRBV5-4; j_gene: TRBJ2-2
CDR3aa: CASSSMTSGVPGTQYF; CDR3nt: TGTGCCAGCAGTTCGATGACTAGCGGGGTCCCGGGGACCCAGTACTTC; d_gene: TRBD2; abundance: .; v_gene: TRBV28; j_gene: TRBJ2-5
CDR3aa: CAWGMTGAEQFF; CDR3nt: TGTGCCTGGGGAATGACAGGGGCTGAGCAGTTCTTC; d_gene: TRBD1; abundance: .; v_gene: TRBV30; j_gene: TRBJ2-1